Below are 17 T cell receptor beta chains sequenced from a single sample in a study of OX40 agonist ivuxolimab in advanced cancers. The method was immunoSEQ multiplex PCR; TCRdb's version includes in-frame clones alone and lacks a portion of them. Among roughly 67,000 clones listed, more than 65% were seen once. The sample consisted of CD4+ or CD8+ T cells sorted from blood, taken in a trial of the OX40 agonist ivuxolimab. These receptors were taken from an adult with an advanced solid tumor such as melanoma, head and neck, liver or kidney cancer.

CDR3 amino acids: CASSPGTTSLGEQFF. The DNA for the CDR3 is TGTGCCAGCAGCCCGGGGACGACTAGTTTGGGTGAGCAGTTCTTC. The rearrangement joins TRBV5-4 to TRBJ2-1, with a tentative D call TRBD2 (6 bases). This CDR3 is built from 15 residues. Deletions cut 4 bases from V and 9 bases from J, with 20 bases between. The germline V gene has CDR1 SGHNT and CDR2 YYREEE (reference sequence).

The J gene is TRBJ2-1, the V gene TRBV7-3, with 10 bases aligning to TRBD2. CDR3 length equals 15 residues. Germline values: CDR1 SGHTA, CDR2 FQGTGA. V lost 5 bases, J lost 6 bases, and 7 bases stayed unmatched. CDR3 loop: CASSLGTSALNEQFF. The CDR3 DNA reads as TGTGCCAGCAGCCTTGGGACTAGCGCACTCAATGAGCAGTTCTTC.

This clone was recorded once. The J gene is TRBJ1-4, the V gene TRBV9; 7 bases match TRBD1. The CDR3 length is 17 residues. CDR1 SGDLS and CDR2 YYNGEE come from the germline V gene. V dropped 3 bases and J dropped 3; count of bases not matched to a gene: 11. CDR3 sequence reads: CASSGTLTGTANEKLFF. The CDR3 DNA sequence: TGTGCCAGCAGCGGAACTCTTACCGGGACAGCTAATGAAAAACTGTTTTTT.

With regard to this clone: One end of the junction varies from germline; a read error may be responsible. The genes are TRBV7-9 and TRBJ2-5; TRBD1 is a possible D gene (6 bases). Per the germline V gene, CDR1 is SEHNR and CDR2 is FQNEAQ (reference sequence). The CDR3 covers 16 residues. The CDR3 DNA reads as TGCGCCAGCAGCCAAGATACGGGCAGGGGCCAAGAGACCCAGTACTTC. Translated, it gives CASSQDTGRGQETQYF. Looking up the rest from reference TRBV7-9 and TRBJ2-5 gives the full variable domain: DTGVSQNPRHKITKRGQNVTFRCDPISEHNRLYWYRQTLGQGPEFLTYFQNEAQLEKSRLLSDRFSAERPKGSFSTLEIQRTEQGDSAMYLCASSQDTGRGQETQYFGPGTRLLVL.

This sequence joins TRBV18 and TRBJ2-3; D is perhaps TRBD2 (6 bases). Per germline, CDR1 KGHSH and CDR2 LQKENI. Trimming removed 6 bases at V and 4 bases at J, with 17 bases between. The CDR3 totals 15 residues. The CDR3 loop reads CASSPLRRDPDTQYF. The CDR3 DNA sequence: TGTGCCAGCTCCCCCCTCAGGCGGGACCCAGATACGCAGTATTTT.

Only one count was recorded for this clone. The chain carries TRBV28 and TRBJ1-4, with D hard to call. Looked up from germline, CDR1 is MDHEN and CDR2 is SYDVKM. V lost 5 bases, J lost 5 bases, and 12 bases lay in between. The length of the CDR3 is 14 residues. CDR3 in DNA: TGTGCCAGCAGTGCTCCGGGGAGGAATGAAAAACTGTTTTTT. It yields the protein CASSAPGRNEKLFF.

The rearrangement links TRBV5-1 to TRBJ2-1, with 11 bases fitting TRBD2. Germline values: CDR1 SGHRS, CDR2 YFSETQ. This CDR3 region has 15 residues. With 7 bases clipped from V and 4 bases from J, the junction kept 7 bases outside the gene matches. For the CDR3, the DNA is TGCGCCAGCGCACTAGCGGGGGTAACTTACAATGAGCAGTTCTTC. Protein sequence: CASALAGVTYNEQFF. Drawing the rest from reference TRBV5-1 and TRBJ2-1, the complete variable domain is KAGVTQTPRYLIKTRGQQVTLSCSPISGHRSVSWYQQTPGQGLQFLFEYFSETQRNKGNFPGRFSGRQFSNSRSEMNVSTLELGDSALYLCASALAGVTYNEQFFGPGTRLTVL.

This chain links TRBV27 with TRBJ1-2; D not resolved. CDR3 length equals 14 residues. Germline assignment: CDR1 MNHEY and CDR2 SMNVEV (reference sequence). V gave up 6 bases and J gave up 4 bases, with 15 bases separating them. The CDR3 DNA is TGTGCCAGCAGACGTACGGCAGGTACCTATGGCTACACCTTC. Translated: CASRRTAGTYGYTF.

This clone was found once. The chain recombines TRBV11-3 with TRBJ2-1; D is possibly TRBD1 (6 bases). CDR3 length equals 15 residues. Germline V lookup: CDR1 SGHNT, CDR2 YENEEA. With 5 bases removed from V and 6 bases from J, the gap between germline ends came to 17 bases. The DNA for the CDR3 is TGTGCCAGCAGCCACACAGGGTGGGCTGGCAATGAGCAGTTCTTC. Translation: CASSHTGWAGNEQFF.

This clone was seen a single time. In nucleotides, the CDR3 is TGTGCCAGCTCACCTCCGGGACTCATCAATCAGCCCCAGCATTTT. Translating gives CASSPPGLINQPQHF. The chain recombines TRBV18 with TRBJ1-5, with D perhaps matching TRBD1 (5 bases). The germline gives CDR1 KGHSH, CDR2 LQKENI. Trimming shortened V by 3 bases and J by 3 bases, and 12 bases separated the two germline ends. The CDR3 has 15 amino acids.

The V gene is TRBV28, the J gene TRBJ2-7; a weak D match, TRBD2 (5 bases). Germline V gene data show CDR1 as MDHEN and CDR2 as SYDVKM. Between the trimmed V and J ends, which lost 9 bases and 4 bases, there was a span of 28 bases. The CDR3 is made up of 17 amino acids. CDR3 in DNA: TGTGCCAGGGCAAGACACCGCGAGGGCAAGAATCCATACGAGCAGTACTTC. Protein: CARARHREGKNPYEQYF.

This chain connects TRBV7-9 to TRBJ1-2, with unresolved D. V lost 5 bases and J lost 2, with 15 bases in between. The CDR3 has 15 residues. Germline V gene sequence: CDR1 SEHNR, CDR2 FQNEAQ (reference sequence). The CDR3 protein is CASSPLPNTNYGYTF. In DNA form, the CDR3 reads TGTGCCAGCAGCCCCTTGCCGAATACAAACTATGGCTACACCTTC.

V gene TRBV19 combines with J gene TRBJ1-3; D remains unclear. The CDR3 extends over 13 amino acids. V dropped 5 bases and J dropped 0 bases, with 5 bases sitting between them. CDR1 LNHDA and CDR2 SQIVND come from the germline V gene (reference sequence). The CDR3 reads CASSPNSGNTIYF. The CDR3 DNA is TGTGCCAGTAGTCCGAACTCTGGAAACACCATATATTTT.

This chain links TRBV5-4 with TRBJ1-2; TRBD1 matches at 12 bases. Germline CDR1 SGHNT, CDR2 YYREEE (reference sequence). Germline trimming cut 4 bases from V and 7 bases from J; bases unmatched to any gene: 11. This CDR3 is 16 amino acids long. The CDR3 reads CASSSVGDRGPGGYTF. The CDR3 bases are TGTGCCAGCAGCAGCGTTGGGGACAGGGGGCCGGGTGGCTACACCTTC.

This chain uses TRBV30 with TRBJ2-3; D not resolved. Trimming shortened V by 4 bases and J by 0 bases, and 17 bases separated the two germline ends. The CDR3 is made up of 16 amino acids. Germline assignment: CDR1 GTSNPN and CDR2 SVGIG (reference sequence). As DNA, the CDR3 is TGTGCCTGGAACCTCAGAGGTGGGCTAAGCACAGATACGCAGTATTTT. It is translated as CAWNLRGGLSTDTQYF.

The chain recombines TRBV6-5 with TRBJ2-7, with TRBD1 matching over 8 bases. CDR3 length: 14 residues. V trimming: 2 bases; J trimming: 2 bases; junction bases outside the gene matches: 2. Germline CDR1 reads MNHEY; CDR2 reads SVGAGI. For the CDR3, the DNA is TGTGCCAGCAGTTACGTACAGGGGGCCTACGAGCAGTACTTC. Translated, it gives CASSYVQGAYEQYF.

In its sample, this clone was seen a few times. The J gene is TRBJ1-5, the V gene TRBV27, with D tentatively TRBD1 (5 bases). From germline, CDR1 is MNHEY and CDR2 SMNVEV (reference sequence). With 1 base removed from V and 3 bases from J, the gap between germline ends came to 10 bases. CDR3 length equals 15 residues. CDR3 in amino acids: CASSLWAGNNQPQHF. The CDR3 bases are TGTGCCAGCAGTTTATGGGCAGGGAACAATCAGCCCCAGCATTTT.